This T cell receptor (beta chain) was captured by sequencing in a study of T cell repertoires in breast cancer. General study points: Shared TCRs favored TRBV7, possibly from tumor recognition or primer mispriming.

Unpaired genes were suppressed by blocking oligonucleotides during a second nested PCR. A single record per CDR3 protein comes from TCRdb applying MiXCR to the emulsion pairing reads. This sample's clone table lists around 69 distinct CDR3 sequences. CDR3 length: 16 residues. Germline assignment: CDR1 MNHNY and CDR2 SVGAGI (reference sequence). Primers covering all TCR V genes were used in emulsion RT-PCR on CD8+ T cells. Comments on this clonotype: Its antigen is unknown. The junction does not match germline at one end; this may be a read error.

This clonotype was sampled from a pool of human donors with breast cancer or a healthy control (not recorded which). The V call is TRBV6-6, the J call TRBJ2-3; TRBD1 matches at 10 bases. Sequencing was carried out using CD8+ T cells. The CDR3 DNA reads as TGTGCCAACAGTTCCTCGGGACAGGGGTACACAGATACGCAGTATTTT. Its translation is CANSSSGQGYTDTQYF.